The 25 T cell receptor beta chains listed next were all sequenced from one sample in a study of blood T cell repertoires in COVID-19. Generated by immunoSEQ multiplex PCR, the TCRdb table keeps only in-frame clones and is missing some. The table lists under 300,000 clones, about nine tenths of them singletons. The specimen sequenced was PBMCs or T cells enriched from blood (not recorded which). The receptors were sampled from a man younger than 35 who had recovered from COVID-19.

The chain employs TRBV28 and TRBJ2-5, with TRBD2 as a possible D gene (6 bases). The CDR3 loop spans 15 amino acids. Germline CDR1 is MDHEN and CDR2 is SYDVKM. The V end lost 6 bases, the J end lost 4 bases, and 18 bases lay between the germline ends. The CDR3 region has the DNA TGTGCCAGCAGGATCGCCGGAGGGGTCCCAGAGACCCAGTACTTC. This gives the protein CASRIAGGVPETQYF.

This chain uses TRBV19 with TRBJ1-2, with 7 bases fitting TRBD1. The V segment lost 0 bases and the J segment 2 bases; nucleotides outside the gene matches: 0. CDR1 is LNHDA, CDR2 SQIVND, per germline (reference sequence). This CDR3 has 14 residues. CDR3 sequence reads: CASSIEGGNYGYTF. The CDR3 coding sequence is TGTGCCAGTAGTATAGAAGGGGGCAACTATGGCTACACCTTC.

The CDR3, as DNA: TGTGCCAGCAACCCCACAGGAGAACTCGGGGAGCTGTTTTTT. It specifies CASNPTGELGELFF. The rearrangement uses TRBV2 and TRBJ2-2; D is perhaps TRBD1 (5 bases). Trimming left V 7 bases short and J 7 bases short, with 16 bases between. Germline loops: CDR1 SNHLY, CDR2 FYNNEI. The CDR3 totals 14 residues. The full variable domain, with the rest looked up from reference TRBV2 and TRBJ2-2, is EPEVTQTPSHQVTQMGQEVILRCVPISNHLYFYWYRQILGQKVEFLVSFYNNEISEKSEIFDDQFSVERPDGSNFTLKIRSTKLEDSAMYFCASNPTGELGELFFGEGSRLTVL.

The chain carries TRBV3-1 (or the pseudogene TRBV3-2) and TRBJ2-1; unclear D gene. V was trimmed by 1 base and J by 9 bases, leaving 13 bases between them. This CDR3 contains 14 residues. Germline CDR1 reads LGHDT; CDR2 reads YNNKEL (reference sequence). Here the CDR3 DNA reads TGTGCCAGCAGCCAAGCCCCGCTAGTTGGTGAGCAGTTCTTC. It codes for CASSQAPLVGEQFF.

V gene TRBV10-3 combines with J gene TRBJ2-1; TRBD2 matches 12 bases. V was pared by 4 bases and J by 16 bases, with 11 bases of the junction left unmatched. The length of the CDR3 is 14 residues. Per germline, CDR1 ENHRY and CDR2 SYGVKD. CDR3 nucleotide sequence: TGTGCCATCAGTGTGACTAGCGGGAGTGGGGGGGTTTTCTTC. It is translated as CAISVTSGSGGVFF.

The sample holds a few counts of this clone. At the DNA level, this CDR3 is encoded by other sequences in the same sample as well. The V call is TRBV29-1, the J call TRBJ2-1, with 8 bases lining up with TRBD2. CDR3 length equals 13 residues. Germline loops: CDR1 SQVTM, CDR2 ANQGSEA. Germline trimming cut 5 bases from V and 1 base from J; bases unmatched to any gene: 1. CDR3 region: CSVSGGSYNEQFF. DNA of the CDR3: TGCAGCGTTAGCGGGGGTTCCTACAATGAGCAGTTCTTC.

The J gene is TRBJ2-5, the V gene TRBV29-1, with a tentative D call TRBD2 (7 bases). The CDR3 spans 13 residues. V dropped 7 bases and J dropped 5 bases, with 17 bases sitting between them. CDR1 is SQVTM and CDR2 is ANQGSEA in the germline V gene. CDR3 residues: CSGYGGGGETQYF. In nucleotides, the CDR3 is TGCAGCGGGTACGGAGGGGGAGGGGAGACCCAGTACTTC.

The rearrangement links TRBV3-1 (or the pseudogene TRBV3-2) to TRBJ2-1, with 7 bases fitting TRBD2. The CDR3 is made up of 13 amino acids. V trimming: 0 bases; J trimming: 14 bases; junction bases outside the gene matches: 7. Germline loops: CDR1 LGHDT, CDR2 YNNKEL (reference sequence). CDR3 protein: CASSQDRSGEEFF. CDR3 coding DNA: TGTGCCAGCAGCCAAGATCGGAGCGGGGAAGAGTTCTTC.

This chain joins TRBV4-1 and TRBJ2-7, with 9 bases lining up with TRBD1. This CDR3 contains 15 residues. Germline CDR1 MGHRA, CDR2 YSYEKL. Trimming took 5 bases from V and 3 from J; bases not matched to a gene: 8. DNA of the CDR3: TGCGCCAGCAGCTACTCCGGGACAGGGAGCTACGAGCAGTACTTC. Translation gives CASSYSGTGSYEQYF.

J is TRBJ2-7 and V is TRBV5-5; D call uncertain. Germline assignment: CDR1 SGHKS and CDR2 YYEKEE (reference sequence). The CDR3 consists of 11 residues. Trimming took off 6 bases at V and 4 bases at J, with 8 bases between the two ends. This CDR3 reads CASNSLYEQYF. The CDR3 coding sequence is TGTGCCAGCAACTCACTTTACGAGCAGTACTTC. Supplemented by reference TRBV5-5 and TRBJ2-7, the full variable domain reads DAGVTQSPTHLIKTRGQQVTLRCSPISGHKSVSWYQQVLGQGPQFIFQYYEKEERGRGNFPDRFSARQFPNYSSELNVNALLLGDSALYLCASNSLYEQYFGPGTRLTVT.

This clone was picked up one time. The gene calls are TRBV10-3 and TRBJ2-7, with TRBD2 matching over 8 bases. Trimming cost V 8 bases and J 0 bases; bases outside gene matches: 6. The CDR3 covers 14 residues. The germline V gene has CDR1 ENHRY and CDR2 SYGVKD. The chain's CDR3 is CAIGWAGGSYEQYF. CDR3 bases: TGTGCCATCGGGTGGGCGGGGGGCTCCTACGAGCAGTACTTC.

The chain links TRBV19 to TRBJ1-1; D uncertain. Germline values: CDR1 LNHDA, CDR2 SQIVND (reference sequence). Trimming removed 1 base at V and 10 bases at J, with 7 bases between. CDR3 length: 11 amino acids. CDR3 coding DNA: TGTGCCAGTAGTATAGCCTATGGAGCTTTCTTT. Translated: CASSIAYGAFF. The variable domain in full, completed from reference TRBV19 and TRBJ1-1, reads DGGITQSPKYLFRKEGQNVTLSCEQNLNHDAMYWYRQDPGQGLRLIYYSQIVNDFQKGDIAEGYSVSREKKESFPLTVTSAQKNPTAFYLCASSIAYGAFFGQGTRLTVV.

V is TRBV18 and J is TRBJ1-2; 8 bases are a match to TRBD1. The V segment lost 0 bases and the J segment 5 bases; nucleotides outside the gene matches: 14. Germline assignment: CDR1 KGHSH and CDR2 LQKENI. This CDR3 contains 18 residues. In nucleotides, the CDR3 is TGTGCCAGCTCACCACCGGGGTCCGTCGGACAGGGAGGTTATGGCTACACCTTC. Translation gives CASSPPGSVGQGGYGYTF.

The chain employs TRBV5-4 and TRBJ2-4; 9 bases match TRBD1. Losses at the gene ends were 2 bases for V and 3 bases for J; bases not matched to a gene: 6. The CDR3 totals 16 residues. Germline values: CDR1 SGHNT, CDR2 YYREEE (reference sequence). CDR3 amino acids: CASSLNRGPGKNIQYF. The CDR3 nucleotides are TGTGCCAGCAGCTTAAACAGGGGGCCAGGCAAAAACATTCAGTACTTC.

CDR3 DNA: TGTGCCAGCAGTTTGGGACAGGGGATCGCTGGAAACACCATATATTTT. It yields the protein CASSLGQGIAGNTIYF. This sequence joins TRBV7-6 and TRBJ1-3, with 10 bases aligning to TRBD1. The CDR3 runs to 16 residues. J was trimmed by 2 bases and V by 6 bases; bases with no gene match: 7. The germline V gene encodes CDR1 SGHVS and CDR2 FNYEAQ.

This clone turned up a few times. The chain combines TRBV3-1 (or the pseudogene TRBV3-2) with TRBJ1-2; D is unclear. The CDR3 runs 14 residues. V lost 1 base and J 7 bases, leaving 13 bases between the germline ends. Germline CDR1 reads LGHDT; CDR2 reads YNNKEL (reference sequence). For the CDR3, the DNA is TGTGCCAGCAGCCAAGGTAACCAACGAGTTGGCTACACCTTC. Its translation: CASSQGNQRVGYTF.

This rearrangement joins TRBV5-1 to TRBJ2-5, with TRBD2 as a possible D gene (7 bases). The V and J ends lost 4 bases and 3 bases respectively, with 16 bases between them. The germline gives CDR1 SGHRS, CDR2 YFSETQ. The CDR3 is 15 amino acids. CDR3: CASSAYRGGKETQYF. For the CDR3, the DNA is TGCGCCAGCAGCGCGTATAGGGGGGGTAAAGAGACCCAGTACTTC.

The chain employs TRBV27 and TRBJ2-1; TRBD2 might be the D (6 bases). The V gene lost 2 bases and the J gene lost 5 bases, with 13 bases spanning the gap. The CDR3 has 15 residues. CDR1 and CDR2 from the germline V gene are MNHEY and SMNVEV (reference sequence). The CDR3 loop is CASSLAGFTNNEQFF. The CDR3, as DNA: TGTGCCAGCAGTTTAGCGGGGTTTACCAACAATGAGCAGTTCTTC.

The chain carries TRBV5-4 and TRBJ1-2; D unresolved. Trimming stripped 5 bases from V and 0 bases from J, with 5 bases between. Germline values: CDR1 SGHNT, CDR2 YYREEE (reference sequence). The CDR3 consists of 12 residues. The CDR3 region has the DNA TGTGCCAGCAGTATCCCTAACTATGGCTACACCTTC. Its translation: CASSIPNYGYTF.

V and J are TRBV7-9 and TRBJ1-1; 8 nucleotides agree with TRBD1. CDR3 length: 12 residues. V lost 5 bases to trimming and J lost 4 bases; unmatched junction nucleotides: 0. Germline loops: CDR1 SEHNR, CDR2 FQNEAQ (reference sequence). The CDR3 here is CASSDRGTEAFF. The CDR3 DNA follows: TGTGCCAGCAGCGACAGGGGCACTGAAGCTTTCTTT. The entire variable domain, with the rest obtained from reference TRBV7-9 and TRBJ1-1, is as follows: DTGVSQNPRHKITKRGQNVTFRCDPISEHNRLYWYRQTLGQGPEFLTYFQNEAQLEKSRLLSDRFSAERPKGSFSTLEIQRTEQGDSAMYLCASSDRGTEAFFGQGTRLTVV.

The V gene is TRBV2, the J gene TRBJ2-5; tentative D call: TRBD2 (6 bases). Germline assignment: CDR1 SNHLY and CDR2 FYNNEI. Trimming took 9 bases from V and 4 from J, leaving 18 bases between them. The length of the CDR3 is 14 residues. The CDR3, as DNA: TGTGCCAGGACGGTGGAGGGGACGGGAGAGACCCAGTACTTC. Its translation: CARTVEGTGETQYF.

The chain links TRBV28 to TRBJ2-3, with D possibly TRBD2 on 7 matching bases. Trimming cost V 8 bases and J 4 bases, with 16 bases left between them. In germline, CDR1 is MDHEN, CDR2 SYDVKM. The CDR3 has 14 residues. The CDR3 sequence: CASWGGGGADTQYF. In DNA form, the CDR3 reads TGTGCCAGCTGGGGGGGAGGGGGGGCAGATACGCAGTATTTT.

This CDR3 is CASSPPSTETQYF. As DNA, the CDR3 is TGTGCCAGCAGTCCGCCTAGCACCGAGACCCAGTACTTC. V gene TRBV28 combines with J gene TRBJ2-5, with D maybe TRBD2 (5 bases). Trimming took 5 bases from V and 5 from J, leaving 12 bases between them. The CDR3 is 13 residues long. Germline CDR1 reads MDHEN; CDR2 reads SYDVKM.

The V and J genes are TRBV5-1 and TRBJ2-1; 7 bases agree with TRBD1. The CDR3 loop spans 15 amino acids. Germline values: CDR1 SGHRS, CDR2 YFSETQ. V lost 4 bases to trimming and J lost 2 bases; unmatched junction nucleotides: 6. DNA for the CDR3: TGCGCCAGCAGCACCCGACAGGGAGCCTACAATGAGCAGTTCTTC. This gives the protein CASSTRQGAYNEQFF.

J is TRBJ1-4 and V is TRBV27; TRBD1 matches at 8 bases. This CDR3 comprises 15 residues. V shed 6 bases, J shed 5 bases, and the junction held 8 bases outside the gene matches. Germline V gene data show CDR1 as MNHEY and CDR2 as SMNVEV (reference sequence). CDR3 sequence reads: CASSDRQGRNEKLFF. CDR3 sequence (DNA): TGTGCCAGCAGCGATAGACAGGGGAGGAATGAAAAACTGTTTTTT.